The T cell receptor (beta chain) under discussion was sequenced for a study of blood T cell repertoires in COVID-19. V was shortened by 0 bases and J by 5 bases, with 13 bases between the two germline ends. The CDR3 length is 15 residues. The germline V gene has CDR1 SEHNR and CDR2 FQNEAQ (reference sequence). Profiling relied on immunoSEQ multiplex PCR, and the TCRdb table lists in-frame clones only, not all of them. The data hold 300,000 to 350,000 clones, with roughly 88% observed a single time. In its sample, this clone was seen once. Sequenced: peripheral blood. The V gene is TRBV7-9, the J gene TRBJ2-5, with D possibly matching TRBD1 (5 bases). This TCR was sampled from a woman in her thirties with COVID-19, enrolled during active disease. The chain's CDR3 is CASSLAKGLGETQYF. The CDR3 nucleotides are TGTGCCAGCAGCTTAGCGAAGGGGCTCGGTGAGACCCAGTACTTC.